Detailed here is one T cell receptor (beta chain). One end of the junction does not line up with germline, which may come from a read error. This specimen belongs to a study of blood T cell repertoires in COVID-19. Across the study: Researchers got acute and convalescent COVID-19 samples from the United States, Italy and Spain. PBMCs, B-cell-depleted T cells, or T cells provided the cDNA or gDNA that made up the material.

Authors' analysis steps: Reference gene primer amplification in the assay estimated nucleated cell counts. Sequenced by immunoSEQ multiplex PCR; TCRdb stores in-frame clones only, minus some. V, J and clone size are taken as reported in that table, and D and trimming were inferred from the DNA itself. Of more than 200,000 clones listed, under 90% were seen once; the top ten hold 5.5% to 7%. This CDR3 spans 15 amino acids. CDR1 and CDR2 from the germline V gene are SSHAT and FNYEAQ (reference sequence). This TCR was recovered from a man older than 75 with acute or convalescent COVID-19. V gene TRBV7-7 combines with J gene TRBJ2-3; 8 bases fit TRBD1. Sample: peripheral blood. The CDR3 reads CASSLFQGATDTQYF. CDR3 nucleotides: TGTGCTAGCAGCTTATTCCAGGGGGCAACAGATACGCAGTATTTT.